These 11 T cell receptor beta chains originate from one sample sequenced in a study of OX40 agonist ivuxolimab in advanced cancers. This table comes from immunoSEQ multiplex PCR, and its TCRdb copy is limited to in-frame clones, with some not included. This sample has roughly 41,000 clones; approximately 86% occur once, and the top ten carry less than 15%. This sample comprised CD4+ or CD8+ T cells sorted from blood, obtained in a trial of the OX40 agonist ivuxolimab. The receptor source for this set is an adult with an advanced solid tumor such as melanoma, head and neck, liver or kidney cancer.

This rearrangement joins TRBV19 to TRBJ1-2; the match to TRBD1 covers 10 bases. The CDR3 extends over 15 amino acids. V lost 4 bases to trimming and J lost 2 bases; unmatched junction nucleotides: 4. Germline assignment: CDR1 LNHDA and CDR2 SQIVND (reference sequence). The CDR3 sequence is CASSNRQGANYGYTF. The CDR3 DNA reads as TGTGCCAGTAGTAACCGACAGGGGGCAAACTATGGCTACACCTTC.

Only one count was recorded for this clone. The chain uses TRBV7-9 and TRBJ2-7, with D uncertain. This CDR3 contains 12 residues. With 1 base removed from V and 3 bases from J, the gap between germline ends came to 4 bases. The germline V gene encodes CDR1 SEHNR and CDR2 FQNEAQ (reference sequence). The CDR3, as DNA: TGTGCCAGCAGCTTAGGCTTCTACGAGCAGTACTTC. This encodes CASSLGFYEQYF.

V and J are TRBV11-1 and TRBJ2-7; D might be TRBD1 (5 bases). Trimming took off 4 bases at V and 7 bases at J, with 17 bases between the two ends. The CDR3 runs to 14 residues. Germline V gene lookup returns CDR1 SGHAT and CDR2 FQDESV (reference sequence). Written as DNA, the CDR3 is TGTGCCAGCAGCTCCCAGACAGCCTTACAGGAGCAGTACTTC. It encodes CASSSQTALQEQYF.

This clone has more than one count but fewer than ten. The rearrangement links TRBV28 to TRBJ1-6; D remains ambiguous. The length of the CDR3 is 13 residues. Germline lookup yields CDR1 MDHEN and CDR2 SYDVKM. Trimming cost V 10 bases and J 11 bases, with 18 bases left between them. CDR3 amino acids: CATLPAVWTPLHF. As DNA, the CDR3 is TGTGCCACCCTGCCCGCCGTGTGGACACCCCTCCACTTT. The variable domain in full, completed from reference TRBV28 and TRBJ1-6, reads DVKVTQSSRYLVKRTGEKVFLECVQDMDHENMFWYRQDPGLGLRLIYFSYDVKMKEKGDIPEGYSVSREKKERFSLILESASTNQTSMYLCATLPAVWTPLHFGNGTRLTVT.

The V and J genes are TRBV13 and TRBJ2-3, with D possibly TRBD2 on 6 matching bases. V lost 5 bases and J 0 bases, leaving 21 bases between the germline ends. The CDR3 runs 18 residues. CDR1 PRHDT and CDR2 FYEKMQ come from the germline V gene (reference sequence). The CDR3 nucleotides are TGTGCCAGCAGCAGCCGGGACTCCTTCCTAGACAGCACAGATACGCAGTATTTT. It is translated as CASSSRDSFLDSTDTQYF.

This clone turned up a few times. Since a much larger clone is just one base distant, this may be a read error. In the same sample, other DNA sequences code for this CDR3. This sequence joins TRBV6-5 and TRBJ1-1; D unclear. Per germline, CDR1 MNHEY and CDR2 SVGAGI. V shed 0 bases and J shed 1 base, with 3 bases lying between them. The CDR3 totals 13 residues. The CDR3 bases are TGTGCCAGCAGTTACTCAGCGAACACTGAAGCTTTCTTT. Its translation: CASSYSANTEAFF.

V is TRBV14 and J is TRBJ2-3; a weak D match, TRBD1 (5 bases). Trimming pared 0 bases from V and 4 bases from J, leaving 5 bases between. Per the germline V gene, CDR1 is SGHDN and CDR2 is FVKESK. The CDR3 totals 13 residues. The CDR3 bases are TGTGCCAGCAGCCAAGAAGGGGCAGATACGCAGTATTTT. Residues: CASSQEGADTQYF.

By share, this clone ranks as medium-sized. The V gene is TRBV11-2, the J gene TRBJ2-1; TRBD2 is a possible D gene (7 bases). The CDR3 is made up of 14 amino acids. Trimming took 5 bases from V and 5 from J, leaving 13 bases between them. Germline lookup yields CDR1 SGHAT and CDR2 FQNNGV. The CDR3 protein is CASSPWGGHNEQFF. Here the CDR3 DNA reads TGTGCCAGCAGCCCCTGGGGGGGCCACAATGAGCAGTTCTTC.

V and J are TRBV10-3 and TRBJ2-3, with 7 bases identical to TRBD2. CDR3 length equals 14 residues. V lost 6 bases, J lost 2 bases, and 5 bases stayed unmatched. Germline V gene data show CDR1 as ENHRY and CDR2 as SYGVKD. CDR3 residues: CAISRGGVTDTQYF. The CDR3 DNA reads as TGTGCCATCAGCCGTGGGGGGGTCACAGATACGCAGTATTTT.

The chain couples TRBV9 to TRBJ1-2, with no clear D. Per the germline V gene, CDR1 is SGDLS and CDR2 is YYNGEE. The V end lost 3 bases, the J end lost 1 base, and 13 bases lay between the germline ends. The CDR3 is 15 amino acids. The CDR3 spells CASSGNSEFNYGYTF. As DNA, the CDR3 is TGTGCCAGCAGCGGTAACTCGGAGTTTAACTATGGCTACACCTTC.

The J gene is TRBJ2-7, the V gene TRBV5-5, with 7 bases lining up with TRBD2. This CDR3 region has 15 residues. V shed 3 bases and J 3 bases; nucleotides not matched to a gene: 9. Germline CDR1 SGHKS, CDR2 YYEKEE (reference sequence). The CDR3: CASSSGGTPYYEQYF. As DNA, the CDR3 is TGTGCCAGCAGCTCGGGGGGTACACCCTACTACGAGCAGTACTTC.